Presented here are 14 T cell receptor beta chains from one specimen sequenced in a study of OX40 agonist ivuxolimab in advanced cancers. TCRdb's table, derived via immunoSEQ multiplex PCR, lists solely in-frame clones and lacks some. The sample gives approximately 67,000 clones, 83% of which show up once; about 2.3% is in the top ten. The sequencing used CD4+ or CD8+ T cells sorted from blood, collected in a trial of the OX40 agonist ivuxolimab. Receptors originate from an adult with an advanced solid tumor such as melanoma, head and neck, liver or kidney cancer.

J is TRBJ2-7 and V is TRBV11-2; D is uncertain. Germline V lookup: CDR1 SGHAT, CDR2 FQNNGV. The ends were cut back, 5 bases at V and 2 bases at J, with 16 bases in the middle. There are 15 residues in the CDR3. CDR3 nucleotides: TGTGCCAGCAGCCAACCCGACTCGAATACCTACGAGCAGTACTTC. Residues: CASSQPDSNTYEQYF.

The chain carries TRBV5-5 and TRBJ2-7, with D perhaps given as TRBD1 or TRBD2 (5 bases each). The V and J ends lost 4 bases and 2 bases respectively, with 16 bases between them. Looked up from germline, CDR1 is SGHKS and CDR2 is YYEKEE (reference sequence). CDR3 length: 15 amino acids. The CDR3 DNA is TGTGCCAGCAGCCCGGGACCCAGAGGCACCTACGAGCAGTACTTC. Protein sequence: CASSPGPRGTYEQYF.

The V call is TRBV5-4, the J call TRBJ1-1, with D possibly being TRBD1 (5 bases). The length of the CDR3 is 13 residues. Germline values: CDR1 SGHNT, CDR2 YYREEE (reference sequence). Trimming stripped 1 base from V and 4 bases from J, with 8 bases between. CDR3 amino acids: CASSLQGSTEAFF. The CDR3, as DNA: TGTGCCAGCAGCTTGCAGGGTAGCACTGAAGCTTTCTTT.

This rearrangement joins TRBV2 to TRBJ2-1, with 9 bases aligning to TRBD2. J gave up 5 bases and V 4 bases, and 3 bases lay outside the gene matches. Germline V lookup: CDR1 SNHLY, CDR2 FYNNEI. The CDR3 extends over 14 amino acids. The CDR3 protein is CASSVRLADNEQFF. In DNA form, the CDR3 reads TGTGCCAGCAGTGTCAGACTAGCGGACAATGAGCAGTTCTTC.

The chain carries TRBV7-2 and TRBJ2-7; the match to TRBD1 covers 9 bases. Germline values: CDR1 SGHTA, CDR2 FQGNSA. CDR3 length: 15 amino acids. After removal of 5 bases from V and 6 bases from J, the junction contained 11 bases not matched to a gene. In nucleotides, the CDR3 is TGTGCCAGCAGCATGCAATGGGACAGGGTGGGCGAGCAGTACTTC. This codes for CASSMQWDRVGEQYF.

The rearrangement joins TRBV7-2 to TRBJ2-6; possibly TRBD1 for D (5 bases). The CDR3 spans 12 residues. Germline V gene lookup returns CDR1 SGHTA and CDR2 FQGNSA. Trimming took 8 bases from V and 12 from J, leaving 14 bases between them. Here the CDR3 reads CASQVRVGVLTF. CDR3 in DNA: TGTGCCAGCCAGGTCAGGGTCGGCGTCCTGACTTTC.

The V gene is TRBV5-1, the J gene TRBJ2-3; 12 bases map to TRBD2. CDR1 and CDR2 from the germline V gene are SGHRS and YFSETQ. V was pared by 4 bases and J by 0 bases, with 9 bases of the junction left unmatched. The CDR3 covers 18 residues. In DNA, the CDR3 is TGCGCCAGCAGCATTGGACTAGCGGGAAGCGGTAGCACAGATACGCAGTATTTT. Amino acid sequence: CASSIGLAGSGSTDTQYF.

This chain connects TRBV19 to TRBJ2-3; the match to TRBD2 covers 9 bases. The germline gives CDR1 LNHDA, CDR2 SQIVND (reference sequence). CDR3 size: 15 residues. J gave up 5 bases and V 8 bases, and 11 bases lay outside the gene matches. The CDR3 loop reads CASSLRREGGDTQYF. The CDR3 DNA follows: TGTGCCAGTTCTCTCAGGCGGGAGGGGGGAGATACGCAGTATTTT. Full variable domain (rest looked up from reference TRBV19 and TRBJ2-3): DGGITQSPKYLFRKEGQNVTLSCEQNLNHDAMYWYRQDPGQGLRLIYYSQIVNDFQKGDIAEGYSVSREKKESFPLTVTSAQKNPTAFYLCASSLRREGGDTQYFGPGTRLTVL.

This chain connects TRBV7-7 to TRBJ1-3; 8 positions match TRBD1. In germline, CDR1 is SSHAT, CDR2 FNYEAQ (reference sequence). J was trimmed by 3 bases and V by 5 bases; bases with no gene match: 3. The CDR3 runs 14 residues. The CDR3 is CASSQTGVGNTIYF. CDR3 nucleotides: TGTGCCAGCAGCCAGACAGGGGTTGGAAACACCATATATTTT.

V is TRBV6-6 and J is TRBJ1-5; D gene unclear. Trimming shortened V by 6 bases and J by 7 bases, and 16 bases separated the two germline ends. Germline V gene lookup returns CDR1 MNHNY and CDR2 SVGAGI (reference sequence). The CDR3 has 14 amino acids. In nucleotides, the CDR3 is TGTGCCAGCAGAAAGATGAACAGAGAACAGCCCCAGCATTTT. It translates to CASRKMNREQPQHF.

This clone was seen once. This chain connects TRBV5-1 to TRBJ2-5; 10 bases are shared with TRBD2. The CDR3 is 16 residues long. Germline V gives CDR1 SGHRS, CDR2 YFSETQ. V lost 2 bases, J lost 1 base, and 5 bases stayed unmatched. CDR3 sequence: CASSLGLADAQETQYF. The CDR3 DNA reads TGCGCCAGCAGCTTAGGACTAGCGGACGCCCAAGAGACCCAGTACTTC.

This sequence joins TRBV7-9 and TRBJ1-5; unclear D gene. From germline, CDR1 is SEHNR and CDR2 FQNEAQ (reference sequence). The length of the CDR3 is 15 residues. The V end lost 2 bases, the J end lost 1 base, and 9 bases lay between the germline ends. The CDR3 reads CASSLSGLSNQPQHF. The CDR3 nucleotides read TGTGCCAGCAGCTTAAGTGGGTTGAGCAATCAGCCCCAGCATTTT.

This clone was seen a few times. The CDR3 loop reads CASRTIKWREDSYEQYF. In DNA form, the CDR3 reads TGTGCCAGCAGGACCATAAAATGGCGGGAGGACTCCTACGAGCAGTACTTC. The rearrangement links TRBV7-8 to TRBJ2-7, with TRBD2 matching over 8 bases. This CDR3 spans 17 amino acids. The germline CDR1 and CDR2 sequences are SGHVS and FQNEAQ. V shed 6 bases, J shed 0 bases, and the junction held 13 bases outside the gene matches.

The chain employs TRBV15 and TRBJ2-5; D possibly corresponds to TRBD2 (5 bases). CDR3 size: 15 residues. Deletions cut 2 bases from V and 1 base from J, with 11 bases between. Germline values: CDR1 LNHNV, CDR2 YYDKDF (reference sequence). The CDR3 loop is CATSRSGPFQETQYF. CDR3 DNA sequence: TGTGCCACCAGCAGAAGCGGTCCCTTCCAAGAGACCCAGTACTTC.